This T cell receptor beta chain was captured in a study of T cells after yellow fever vaccination. Overall study results and limits: Abundant bulk-population clonotypes could contaminate the FACS-sorted repertoires.

TCRdb re-called the 5' RACE reads through MiXCR, storing one row per CDR3 protein. The data show 450,000 to 650,000 distinct CDR3 sequences, 20% to 25% seen once. A note on this clonotype: What it recognizes is unknown.

Germline CDR1 reads MDHEN; CDR2 reads SYDVKM. V was pared by 7 bases and J by 5 bases, with 12 bases between. The length of the CDR3 is 13 residues. Sequenced here: PBMCs, sampled less than 25 days after the first yellow fever vaccination. The sequence was collected from a man between 18 and 35 years old who received the YFV17D yellow fever vaccine. The chain joins TRBV28 to TRBJ1-5; weak D call: TRBD1 (5 bases). CDR3 nucleotides: TGTGCCAGCACTCCATGGGGGGATCAGCCCCAGCATTTT. Its translation: CASTPWGDQPQHF.